This T cell receptor (beta chain) stems from a study of cytomegalovirus exposure and HLA in healthy donors. Overall study results and limits: Later genetic work tied a missense DCLRE1C variant to beta-chain V and J trimming.

Comments on this clone: What it binds is not known.

CDR1 and CDR2 from the germline V gene are SNHLY and FYNNEI. V gave up 5 bases and J gave up 5 bases; unmatched junction bases: 5. The CDR3 spans 14 residues. 13 Jbeta primers and 60 Vbeta primers were used for the PCR. The assay was immunoSEQ multiplex PCR, and TCRdb's table has in-frame clones only and misses some. The sample lists under 75,000 clones, about 67% occurring once. This sequence was found in a human donor in good health. The specimen sequenced was PBMCs. The J gene is TRBJ2-7, the V gene TRBV2, with 11 bases lining up with TRBD1. Here the CDR3 DNA reads TGTGCCAGCAGTTGGACAGGGGGCAGGAACGAGCAGTACTTC. This sequence encodes CASSWTGGRNEQYF.